Many counts were recorded for the clone carrying this TCR beta chain. Its antigen is not known. Unsorted libraries were prepared from 2 million PBMCs held at -80 C. These data come from a study of neurological immune-mediated disorders. Study-level points and caveats: No CDR3 amino acid sequences recurred among expanded clones across subjects, suggesting private repertoires in all groups. The phylogenetic placement of 18 of 34 multiple sclerosis patients' repertoires in one related-CDR3 cluster constitutes a possible signature.

The cDNA was produced through 5'RACE with 10-nucleotide random UMIs. TCRdb itself ran the 5' RACE reads through MiXCR, one entry per CDR3 protein. The sample lists about 74,000 distinct CDR3 sequences, 4% to 6% occurring once. V was cut by 6 bases and J by 0 bases, with 6 bases left in between. This CDR3 contains 12 residues. The receptor comes from a man aged 18-30 years with multiple sclerosis. The chain recombines TRBV12-3 or TRBV12-4 with TRBJ2-7; D gene ambiguous. The sequencing input was PBMCs. DNA of the CDR3: TGTGCCAGCAGCCCCAGCTCCTACGAGCAGTACTTC. Protein sequence: CASSPSSYEQYF.